The 5 T cell receptor beta chains presented below share a single source sample, sequenced in a study of shared clonotypes between healthy human individuals (dated by TCRdb to 2019 to 2021). The library came from the immunoSEQ multiplex PCR assay. Not all clones reach the TCRdb copy of this immuneACCESS table, which keeps in-frame sequences only. Checked studies attribute under half of the gap to unresolved V genes and leave the rest unexplained. Recorded for this sample are approximately 1,500,000 clones; about 96% of them occurred a single time. About 1.2% of the sample goes to the ten largest clones. Input material: naive CD4+ T cells sorted from blood. This specimen's cell subset or site label, interpreted: CD45RA+ positively selected. Every receptor here comes from a man younger than 45 in good health.

V usage is TRBV11-2 and J usage is TRBJ2-5, with D possibly matching TRBD1 (6 bases). There are 13 residues in the CDR3. V was clipped by 3 bases and J by 6 bases, with 11 bases between them. Per the germline V gene, CDR1 is SGHAT and CDR2 is FQNNGV. The CDR3 reads CASSFTGLQTQYF. Here the CDR3 DNA reads TGTGCCAGCAGCTTCACAGGGTTGCAGACCCAGTACTTC.

The V call is TRBV7-9, the J call TRBJ2-3; the D gene is possibly TRBD2 (6 bases). The germline gives CDR1 SEHNR, CDR2 FQNEAQ (reference sequence). Trimming cost V 1 base and J 7 bases, with 9 bases left between them. The length of the CDR3 is 13 residues. The CDR3 DNA sequence: TGTGCCAGCAGCTTAGGAGGAGGGAATACGCAGTATTTT. This gives the protein CASSLGGGNTQYF.

The chain carries TRBV4-3 and TRBJ2-7; 9 bases map to TRBD2. Looked up from germline, CDR1 is LGHNA and CDR2 is YSLEER. The CDR3 sequence is 18 residues long. Trimming took 2 bases from V and 1 from J; bases not matched to a gene: 12. CDR3 residues: CASSQKLAGGPPSYEQYF. In DNA, the CDR3 is TGCGCCAGCAGCCAAAAGTTGGCGGGAGGGCCCCCGTCCTACGAGCAGTACTTC.

V is TRBV7-6 and J is TRBJ2-7, with D tentatively TRBD2 (6 bases). The CDR3 extends over 16 amino acids. Deletions cut 4 bases from V and 4 bases from J, with 20 bases between. In germline, CDR1 is SGHVS, CDR2 FNYEAQ. In DNA, the CDR3 is TGTGCCAGCAGCTCAGCGGGCCCGGGAGAAGGTTACGAGCAGTACTTC. Its protein is CASSSAGPGEGYEQYF.

About this clone itself: Other nucleotide sequences in the sample specify the same CDR3. This chain joins TRBV5-5 and TRBJ2-7, with D unresolved. V was clipped by 0 bases and J by 2 bases, with 9 bases between them. CDR1 is SGHKS, CDR2 YYEKEE, per germline (reference sequence). The CDR3 totals 14 residues. For the CDR3, the DNA is TGTGCCAGCAGCTTGGTAGGGCACACCTACGAGCAGTACTTC. Translating it yields CASSLVGHTYEQYF.